The entry below gives a single TCR beta chain sequence along with its context. Its target is not known. This specimen comes from a study of T cells in Graves' hyperthyroidism and ophthalmopathy. The source material, RNA transcripts, was used to amplify TCR beta CDR3 regions. The TCR CDR3 first-round RT-PCR relied on the HTBI primer set. TCRdb redid the calling of the multiplex PCR reads with MiXCR, one entry per CDR3 protein. The sample includes approximately 700,000 distinct CDR3 sequences, about a sixth of them seen just once. Diagnosis of hyperthyroidism was new in patients aged 18 to 65, and its duration was under 2 months. Findings of the study overall: Before onset, by a median of about seven months, the model predicted ophthalmopathy.

With V trimmed by 6 bases and J by 0 bases, 4 bases remained unmatched. The CDR3 runs 15 residues. The chain employs TRBV12-3 or TRBV12-4 and TRBJ2-1; 8 positions match TRBD1. The sequencing sample was made of blood. The clonotype originates from a young man with Graves' hyperthyroidism. The CDR3 spells CASRRTGRSYNEQFF. The CDR3, as DNA: TGTGCCAGCAGACGGACAGGGCGCTCCTACAATGAGCAGTTCTTC.